Below, one T cell receptor (beta chain) is given with its context. As processed by the authors: Counts of nucleated cells, estimated from reference gene primer amplification, were obtained. This table comes from immunoSEQ multiplex PCR, and its TCRdb copy is limited to in-frame clones, with some not included. V and J calls and clone size are those listed in that table; D and trimming were worked out from the DNA. The sample has around 310,000 clones, around nine tenths seen once. The data were taken from a study of blood T cell repertoires in COVID-19. About the research overall: Samples representing acute and convalescent COVID-19 were sourced from the United States, Italy and Spain. T cells, B-cell-depleted T cells, or PBMCs supplied cDNA or gDNA.

CDR1 is KGHSH and CDR2 is LQKENI in the germline V gene. V was clipped by 5 bases and J by 6 bases; unmatched bases: 1. The CDR3 is made up of 12 amino acids. This receptor was taken from a woman in her 50s with active or convalescent COVID-19. The specimen sequenced was peripheral blood. V usage is TRBV18 and J usage is TRBJ1-2, with TRBD1 identical over 9 bases. This CDR3 reads CASSGDRDGYTF. CDR3 DNA: TGTGCCAGCTCAGGGGACAGGGATGGCTACACCTTC.